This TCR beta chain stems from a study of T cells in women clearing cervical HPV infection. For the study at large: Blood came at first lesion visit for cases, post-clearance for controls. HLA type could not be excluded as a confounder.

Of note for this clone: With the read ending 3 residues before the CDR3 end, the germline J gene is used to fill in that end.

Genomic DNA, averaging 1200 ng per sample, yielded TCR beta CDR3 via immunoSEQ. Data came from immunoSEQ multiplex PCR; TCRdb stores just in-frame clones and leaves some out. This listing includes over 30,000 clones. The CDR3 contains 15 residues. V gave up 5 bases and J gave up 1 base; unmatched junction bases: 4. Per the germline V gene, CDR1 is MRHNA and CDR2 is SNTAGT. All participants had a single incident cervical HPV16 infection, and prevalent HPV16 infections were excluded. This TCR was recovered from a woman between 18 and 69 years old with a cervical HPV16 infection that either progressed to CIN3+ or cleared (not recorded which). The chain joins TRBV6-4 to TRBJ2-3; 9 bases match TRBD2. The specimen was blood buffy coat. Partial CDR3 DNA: TGTGCCAGCAGTAGGATAGCGGGGGGCACAGATACG. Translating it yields CASSRIAGGTDT. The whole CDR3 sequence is CASSRIAGGTDTQYF.